This T cell receptor (beta chain) was identified in a study of blood T cell repertoires in COVID-19. About the study: The United States, Italy and Spain provided the acute and convalescent COVID-19 samples. In each case, the material was cDNA or gDNA derived from T cells, B-cell-depleted T cells, or PBMCs.

Trimming at V came to 0 bases and at J to 0 bases, leaving 5 bases not matched to a gene. This CDR3 has 18 amino acids. Germline V CDR1 and CDR2: SGDLS, YYNGEE. Per the original methods: Amplification of reference gene primers was used by the study to estimate nucleated cell counts. This table comes from immunoSEQ multiplex PCR, and its TCRdb copy is limited to in-frame clones, with some not included. Clonal size and the V and J genes are those of that table, whereas D and trimming came from the DNA. Altogether 210,000 or so clones are present, approximately 90% being singletons, with the ten largest covering around 4.5%.

The receptor was derived from a man aged 45-60 years with acute or convalescent COVID-19. The V call is TRBV9, the J call TRBJ2-6, with 8 positions matching TRBD1. Material: peripheral blood. The CDR3 DNA reads as TGTGCCAGCAGCGTAGCAGGGGGCCATATCTCTGGGGCCAACGTCCTGACTTTC. This gives the protein CASSVAGGHISGANVLTF. Filled out from reference TRBV9 and TRBJ2-6, the complete variable domain reads DSGVTQTPKHLITATGQRVTLRCSPRSGDLSVYWYQQSLDQGLQFLIQYYNGEERAKGNILERFSAQQFPDLHSELNLSSLELGDSALYFCASSVAGGHISGANVLTFGAGSRLTVL.